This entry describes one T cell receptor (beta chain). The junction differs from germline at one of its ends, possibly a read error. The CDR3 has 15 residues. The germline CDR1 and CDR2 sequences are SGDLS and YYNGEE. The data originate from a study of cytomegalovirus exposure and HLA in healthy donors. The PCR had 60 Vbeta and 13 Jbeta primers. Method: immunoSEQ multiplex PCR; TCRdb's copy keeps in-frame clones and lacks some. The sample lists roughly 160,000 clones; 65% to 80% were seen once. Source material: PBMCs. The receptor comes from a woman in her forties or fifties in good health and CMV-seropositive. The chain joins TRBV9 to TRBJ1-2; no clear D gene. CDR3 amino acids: CVSSVRGASYYGYTF. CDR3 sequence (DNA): TGTGTCAGCAGCGTACGAGGCGCGTCTTACTATGGCTACACCTTC.